These T cell receptor beta chains were read from a single sample in a study of T cell clonotyping in hematopoietic cell transplantation. TCRdb keeps only in-frame clones here, not all; method: immunoSEQ multiplex PCR. Found here are around 4,000 clones, roughly 94% of them singletons; the top ten hold around 5%. The sample consisted of peripheral blood mononuclear cells, taken 30 days after allogeneic stem cell transplant. Receptors were obtained from a male patient aged 70 to 79 who had an allogeneic stem cell transplant from an unrelated donor, so T cells may come from the graft donor. Some clones in this sample may be carry-over from other donors' samples. The CDR3 runs from the conserved cysteine through the conserved F or W. A D gene is named only where the DNA matches it firmly. A clone size is listed for some rows: how often the clone was seen (once, few, many), or a class if it is expanded.

J | D | size | V | DNA | CDR3
TRBJ2-7 | TRBD1 | - | TRBV11-2 | TGTGCCAGCAGCTCCTCCGGGACAGGGGGCGACGAGCAGTACTTC | CASSSSGTGGDEQYF
TRBJ1-3 | TRBD1 | - | TRBV18 | TGTGCCAGCTCACTCGGGACAGGGCCTGGAAACACCATATATTTT | CASSLGTGPGNTIYF
TRBJ1-5 | TRBD1 | - | TRBV6-1 | TGTGCCAGCAGGCCCCCGGGACAGGGGATTCAGCCCCAGCATTTT | CASRPPGQGIQPQHF
TRBJ2-7 | TRBD1 | - | TRBV9 | TGTGCCAGCAGCAACCGGGACAGGGGCTACGAGCAGTACTTC | CASSNRDRGYEQYF
TRBJ1-1 | - | - | TRBV20-1 | TGCAGTGTAGGGGCTAACACTGAAGCTTTCTTT | CSVGANTEAFF
TRBJ1-2 | - | - | TRBV28 | TGTGCCAGCAGTTTCGAATCACCCTTTCGCTACACCTTC | CASSFESPFRYTF
TRBJ2-7 | TRBD2 | - | TRBV2 | TGTGCCAGCACTTCTAGCGGGGGGGCGTACGAGCAGTACTTC | CASTSSGGAYEQYF
TRBJ2-5 | TRBD1 | - | TRBV2 | TGTGCCGGGAACCCGGGACAGGGGGCCGAGACCCAGTACTTC | CAGNPGQGAETQYF
TRBJ2-3 | - | - | TRBV11-2 | TGTGCCAGCAGCTTAGATCGGGCAGTTGTGGATACGCAGTATTTT | CASSLDRAVVDTQYF
TRBJ2-1 | TRBD2 | - | TRBV5-1 | TGCGCCAGCAGCTTAGAACTAGCGGGGGCCGAGCAGTTCTTC | CASSLELAGAEQFF
TRBJ1-5 | TRBD1 | - | TRBV19 | TGTGCCAGTAGTACACTTGGACAGGGGAACCAGCCCCAGCATTTT | CASSTLGQGNQPQHF
TRBJ2-5 | - | - | TRBV5-6 | TGTGCCAGCAGCTTGCAACTCGACCAAGAGACCCAGTACTTC | CASSLQLDQETQYF
TRBJ2-7 | TRBD2 | - | TRBV28 | TGTGCCAGCAGTTTCCCGGGAGGGGCGGCGGGAGGGCGGCCCTACGAGCAGTACTTC | CASSFPGGAAGGRPYEQYF
TRBJ1-1 | - | - | TRBV6-5 | TGTGCCAGCTCCAACCCCTCCGGCGTCGCCGAAGCTTTCTTT | CASSNPSGVAEAFF
TRBJ2-7 | TRBD1 | once | TRBV5-5 | TGTGCCAGCAGCCAACTACGGGACAGGCCCTACGAGCAGTACTTC | CASSQLRDRPYEQYF
TRBJ2-7 | - | - | TRBV27 | TGTGCCAGCTCACGAGGGCCTCCCTACGAGCAGTACTTC | CASSRGPPYEQYF
TRBJ2-7 | TRBD2 | - | TRBV5-4 | TGTGCCAGCAGTCGAGGGACTAGCGGGAGGAACGGCTACGAGCAGTACTTC | CASSRGTSGRNGYEQYF
TRBJ2-1 | - | - | TRBV11-2 | TGTGCCAGCCGTACGGGCCGAGCCTCCTACAATGAGCAGTTCTTC | CASRTGRASYNEQFF
TRBJ2-1 | TRBD1 | - | TRBV2 | TGTGCCAGCACCGAGGGACAGGGGGACAATGAGCAGTTCTTC | CASTEGQGDNEQFF
TRBJ1-4 | - | - | TRBV18 | TGTGCCAGCTCACCACAGGGACCGAGAAATGAAAAACTGTTTTTT | CASSPQGPRNEKLFF